The 5 T cell receptor beta chains below come from one sample, sequenced in a study of blood T cells in healthy people across ages. Alongside a J-beta primer mix, a sample-barcoded 5' primer served in a second PCR lasting roughly 6 to 12 cycles. Via MiXCR, TCRdb re-called the 5' RACE reads, giving one row per CDR3 protein. The top ten clones hold about 26% of a sample with some 780,000 distinct CDR3 sequences, roughly 56% of them seen once. Sequencing was performed on blood. The receptors come from a man in his forties in good health.

The chain joins TRBV28 to TRBJ2-2, with D unclear. V lost 3 bases and J lost 5, with 13 bases in between. CDR1 is MDHEN and CDR2 is SYDVKM in the germline V gene. The CDR3 spans 15 residues. In DNA, the CDR3 is TGTGCCAGCAGTTTCAACAAGGGTAGGACCGGGGAGCTGTTTTTT. This sequence encodes CASSFNKGRTGELFF. The complete variable domain, with remaining parts taken from reference TRBV28 and TRBJ2-2, reads DVKVTQSSRYLVKRTGEKVFLECVQDMDHENMFWYRQDPGLGLRLIYFSYDVKMKEKGDIPEGYSVSREKKERFSLILESASTNQTSMYLCASSFNKGRTGELFFGEGSRLTVL.

This clonotype appeared many times. V gene TRBV18 combines with J gene TRBJ2-2; D is ambiguous. The CDR3 loop spans 17 amino acids. Germline CDR1 and CDR2: KGHSH and LQKENI. The V end was cut by 3 bases, the J end by 1 base, with 15 bases between. The CDR3 nucleotides are TGTGCCAGCTCACCCCTCCCCTCCTCGGTGAACACCGGGGAGCTGTTTTTT. It is translated as CASSPLPSSVNTGELFF.

This clonotype was picked up a small number of times. J is TRBJ1-4 and V is TRBV7-2; 8 positions agree with TRBD1. CDR1 and CDR2 (germline): SGHTA, FQGNSA. J lost 1 base, V lost 5 bases, and 9 bases had no gene match. CDR3 length: 17 amino acids. CDR3 residues: CASSERGQGGTNEKLFF. CDR3 sequence (DNA): TGTGCCAGCAGCGAAAGAGGACAGGGAGGAACTAATGAAAAACTGTTTTTT.

CDR3 nucleotide sequence: TGTGCCAGCAGTTACATGGGAAATCAGCCCCAGCATTTT. Amino acids: CASSYMGNQPQHF. This chain uses TRBV6-2 or TRBV6-3 with TRBJ1-5; D not resolved. The CDR3 is 13 residues long. V lost 2 bases, J lost 4 bases, and 6 bases lay in between. From germline, CDR1 is MNHEY and CDR2 SVGEGT.

V is TRBV28 and J is TRBJ2-3, with D possibly being TRBD1 (6 bases). The germline gives CDR1 MDHEN, CDR2 SYDVKM. The CDR3 runs 13 residues. Trimming stripped 7 bases from V and 4 bases from J, with 12 bases between. The CDR3 loop reads CASKQGGSDTQYF. The CDR3 DNA follows: TGTGCCAGCAAACAGGGTGGCTCAGATACGCAGTATTTT.